The 16 T cell receptor beta chains below come from one sample, sequenced in a study of T cells expressing NK-cell markers. TCRdb re-analyzed the 5' RACE reads; it lists each CDR3 protein once, without DNA. The sample table includes some 150,000 distinct CDR3 sequences. Material: blood T cells: a sorted CD56 or NKG2C T cell subset, CD4+ or CD8+ T cells, or bulk PBMC T cells (not recorded which). These receptors were obtained from a man between 18 and 35 years old in good health.

V gene TRBV12-3 or TRBV12-4 combines with J gene TRBJ2-5; TCRdb proposes TRBD2, but this gene call is untestable without DNA. The length of the CDR3 is 13 residues. The CDR3 is CASSSGPQETQYF.

The chain uses TRBV6-1 and TRBJ2-1; TCRdb selects TRBD1, and the lack of DNA leaves this call unchecked. CDR3 length equals 14 residues. Germline V gene sequence: CDR1 MNHNS, CDR2 SASEGT. The CDR3 loop is CASSLEGADNEQFF.

The V call is TRBV10-3, the J call TRBJ2-6. CDR1 is ENHRY, CDR2 SYGVKD, per germline. CDR3 size: 17 residues. This CDR3 is CAISESTGFSGANVLTF.

The gene calls are TRBV10-2 and TRBJ2-5; TCRdb proposes TRBD2, but this gene call is untestable without DNA. This CDR3 is 15 amino acids long. In germline, CDR1 is WSHSY, CDR2 SAAADI. The CDR3 here is CASRGLAANQETQYF.

V is TRBV28 and J is TRBJ2-7; TCRdb gives TRBD2 as the D gene, but with no DNA this cannot be confirmed. This CDR3 has 14 amino acids. Germline loops: CDR1 MDHEN, CDR2 SYDVKM. The CDR3: CASSLVLAGYEQYF.

The chain links TRBV12-3 or TRBV12-4 to TRBJ2-5; TCRdb indicates TRBD1, and absent DNA this call remains unverified. The CDR3 runs 13 residues. The CDR3 reads CASALSGQETQYF.

The CDR3 sequence is CASSSPGSYYNEQFF. The gene calls are TRBV7-2 and TRBJ2-1; checking the TCRdb D call of TRBD1 is not possible without DNA. This CDR3 region has 15 residues. Germline assignment: CDR1 SGHTA and CDR2 FQGNSA.

The rearrangement joins TRBV12-3 or TRBV12-4 to TRBJ1-1; TCRdb returns TRBD1, unconfirmable since there is no DNA. This CDR3 region has 15 residues. The CDR3 region is CASSPSRDRGTEAFF.

This chain connects TRBV27 to TRBJ2-1. Looked up from germline, CDR1 is MNHEY and CDR2 is SMNVEV (reference sequence). There are 12 residues in the CDR3. This chain's CDR3 is CASGPYVGEQFF.

The V gene is TRBV27, the J gene TRBJ1-4. CDR1 and CDR2 from the germline V gene are MNHEY and SMNVEV (reference sequence). This CDR3 region has 13 residues. This CDR3 is CASSLLPTEKLFF.

This chain connects TRBV5-4 to TRBJ2-7; TCRdb names TRBD1, which stays unverified in the absence of DNA. The CDR3 is made up of 13 amino acids. Germline CDR1 SGHNT, CDR2 YYREEE (reference sequence). Here the CDR3 reads CASSLRGNREQYF.

The CDR3 sequence is CSVEDRVYEQYF. This chain connects TRBV29-1 to TRBJ2-7. Germline CDR1 reads SQVTM; CDR2 reads ANQGSEA. CDR3 length equals 12 residues.

J is TRBJ2-5 and V is TRBV7-9; absent DNA, TCRdb's TRBD1 call cannot be checked. Looked up from germline, CDR1 is SEHNR and CDR2 is FQNEAQ (reference sequence). This CDR3 contains 13 residues. The CDR3 loop reads CASSLEGQETQYF.

The CDR3 sequence: CASSQVDSSYEQYF. This rearrangement joins TRBV4-2 to TRBJ2-7. Germline-derived CDR1 and CDR2 are LGHNA and YNFKEQ. The CDR3 totals 14 residues.

This chain links TRBV5-4 with TRBJ1-6. In germline, CDR1 is SGHNT, CDR2 YYREEE (reference sequence). The CDR3 contains 15 residues. The CDR3: CASSLPRGLGSPLHF. Full variable domain (outside the CDR3, taken from reference TRBV5-4 and TRBJ1-6): ETGVTQSPTHLIKTRGQQVTLRCSSQSGHNTVSWYQQALGQGPQFIFQYYREEENGRGNFPPRFSGLQFPNYSSELNVNALELDDSALYLCASSLPRGLGSPLHFGNGTRLTVT.

This rearrangement joins TRBV14 to TRBJ2-6; TCRdb calls TRBD1, which cannot be checked without DNA. Germline CDR1 SGHDN, CDR2 FVKESK. The CDR3 covers 16 residues. This CDR3 reads CASSHEPGSGANVLTF. Full variable domain (missing parts from reference TRBV14 and TRBJ2-6): EAGVTQFPSHSVIEKGQTVTLRCDPISGHDNLYWYRRVMGKEIKFLLHFVKESKQDESGMPNNRFLAERTGGTYSTLKVQPAELEDSGVYFCASSHEPGSGANVLTFGAGSRLTVL.